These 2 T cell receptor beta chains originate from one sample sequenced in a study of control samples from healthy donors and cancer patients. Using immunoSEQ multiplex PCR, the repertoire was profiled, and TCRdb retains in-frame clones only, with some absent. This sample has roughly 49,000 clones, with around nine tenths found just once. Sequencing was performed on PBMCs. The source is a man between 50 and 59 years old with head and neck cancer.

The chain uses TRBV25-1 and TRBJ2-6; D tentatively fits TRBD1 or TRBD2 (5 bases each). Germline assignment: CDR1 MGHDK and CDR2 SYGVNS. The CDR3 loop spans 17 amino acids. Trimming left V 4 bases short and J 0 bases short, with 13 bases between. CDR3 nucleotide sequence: TGTGCCAGCAGTGGAGGAGAGAGGGGCTCTGGGGCCAACGTCCTGACTTTC. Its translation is CASSGGERGSGANVLTF.

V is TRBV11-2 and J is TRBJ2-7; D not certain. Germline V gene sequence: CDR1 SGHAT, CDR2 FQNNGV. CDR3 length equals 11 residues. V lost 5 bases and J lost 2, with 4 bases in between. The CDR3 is CASSPAYEQYF. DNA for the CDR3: TGTGCCAGCAGCCCCGCCTACGAGCAGTACTTC.